The clone carrying this TCR beta chain has a count of ten or more. Its antigen remains unidentified. The CDR3 consists of 12 residues. Trimming pared 1 base from V and 7 bases from J, leaving 6 bases between. CDR1 KGHDR and CDR2 SFDVKD come from the germline V gene. RNA transcripts provided the template for amplifying TCR beta CDR3 regions. Second-round multiplex PCR came after first-round RT-PCR with HTBI primers. One entry per CDR3 protein results from TCRdb running MiXCR on the multiplex PCR reads. The sample holds around 520,000 distinct CDR3 sequences; less than 40% are singletons and the top ten take 4% to 5%. This specimen comes from a study of Graves' ophthalmopathy and Graves' hyperthyroidism. Findings of the study overall: Distinction of ophthalmopathy from stable hyperthyroidism by a 13-signature model reached approximately 88% sensitivity and approximately 80% specificity. Ophthalmopathy progression was predicted with about 67% sensitivity and roughly 74% specificity.

The clonotype comes from an adult man with Graves' hyperthyroidism. This chain links TRBV24-1 with TRBJ1-2, with D unresolved. Material for sequencing was peripheral blood or thyroid tissue (not recorded which). The DNA for the CDR3 is TGTGCCACCAGTGATTTACGATCTGGCTACACCTTC. It encodes CATSDLRSGYTF.